The clone carrying this T cell receptor (beta chain) came up a few times. Its matching antigen is unknown. The V gene end was trimmed by 3 bases and the J gene end by 6 bases; junction bases not matched to a gene: 4. This CDR3 region has 14 residues. The germline V gene has CDR1 MRHNA and CDR2 SNTAGT. The data were obtained in a study of cytomegalovirus exposure and HLA in healthy donors. Notes on the study in general: The study reported that TCR beta sequences accurately predicted HLA-A and HLA-B alleles in most subjects. An analysis done earlier found most TCR beta V segments productive about 90% or about 30% of the time. There were some V segments, including TRBV6-2 and TRBV6-3, excluded as indistinguishable. Follow-up analysis seemed to connect common viral pathogens with several of the most significant clusters identified.

60 Vbeta and 13 Jbeta primers were used in PCR. Only in-frame clones appear in the TCRdb table, and some are missing; sequencing was by immunoSEQ multiplex PCR. The sample contains under 130,000 clones, around two thirds of which appear only once. Sequenced sample: PBMCs. The receptor was isolated from a woman aged 50 to 60 in good health and CMV-seronegative. This chain joins TRBV6-4 and TRBJ2-1; 8 nucleotides align to TRBD2. This chain's CDR3 is CASSETSESNEQFF. CDR3 nucleotides: TGTGCCAGCAGTGAGACTAGCGAATCCAATGAGCAGTTCTTC.